This T cell receptor (beta chain) came from a study of cytomegalovirus exposure and HLA in healthy donors. General study findings and limits: Testing in vitro showed a few CMV-associated chains specific for CMV antigens. TCR beta chains numbering some 160 were designated cytomegalovirus-associated. CMV serostatus was the only immune exposure information that was available.

With 60 Vbeta and 13 Jbeta primers, the PCR was carried out. TCRdb's copy holds only in-frame clones and misses some; the assay was immunoSEQ multiplex PCR. The sample holds about 150,000 clones, roughly 70% seen once. Comment on this clone: The antigen is unknown.

The CDR3 loop spans 15 amino acids. Trimming at V came to 0 bases and at J to 5 bases, leaving 3 bases not matched to a gene. Germline CDR1 is SGHRS and CDR2 is YFSETQ. Source material: PBMCs. The chain recombines TRBV5-1 with TRBJ2-7; TRBD2 aligns across 12 bases. This clonotype originated in a woman aged 60-70 years in good health and CMV-seropositive. The CDR3 spells CASSLVLAGGDEQYF. The CDR3 DNA follows: TGCGCCAGCAGCTTGGTACTAGCGGGAGGAGACGAGCAGTACTTC.